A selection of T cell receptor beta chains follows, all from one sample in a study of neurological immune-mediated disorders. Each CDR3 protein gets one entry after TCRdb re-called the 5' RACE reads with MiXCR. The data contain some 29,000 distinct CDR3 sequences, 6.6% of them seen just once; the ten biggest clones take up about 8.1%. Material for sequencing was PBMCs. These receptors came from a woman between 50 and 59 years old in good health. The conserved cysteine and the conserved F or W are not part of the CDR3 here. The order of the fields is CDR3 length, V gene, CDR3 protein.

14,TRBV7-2,ASSLLTLTGADTQY
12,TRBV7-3,ASSLGQGMETQY
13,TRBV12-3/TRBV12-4,ASSFGGLNTGELF
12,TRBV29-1,SVDLTGGIDTQY
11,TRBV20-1,SASPSRANEQF
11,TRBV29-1,SVVRPLNTEAF
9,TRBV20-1,SAIWGEKLF
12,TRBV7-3,ASRAGTNTGELF
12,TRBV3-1,ASSQGLSTDTQY
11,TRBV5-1,ASSPDMGYGYT
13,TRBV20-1,SARRTGTKTYEQY
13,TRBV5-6,ASSVRTGGMDTQY
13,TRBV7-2,ASSLGEREDFEQY
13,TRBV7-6,ASTGTTGRVDTQY
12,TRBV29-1,SVETPVGSYEQY
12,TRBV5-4,ASSLEWGNTEAF
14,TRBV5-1,ASSGTNFGGLLELF
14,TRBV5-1,ASSLGGSAGYNEQF
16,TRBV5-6,ASSSSGQTSPNNQPQH
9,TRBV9,ASSVGHEQF
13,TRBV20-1,SARVPGLAADTQY
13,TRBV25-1,ASSTRDSTGNTIY
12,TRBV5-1,SSSSDPWAGELF
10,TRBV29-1,SVDKGGTEAF